Listed below are T cell receptor beta chains from one sample, sequenced in a study of T cells in localized non-small cell lung cancer. TCRdb's copy holds only in-frame clones and misses some; the assay was immunoSEQ multiplex PCR. The table shows over 5,500 clones, with approximately 40% occurring only once. The source was lung tumor tissue, collected before any cancer treatment. These receptors were obtained from a woman aged 35-75 years with stage II squamous cell lung carcinoma. Both conserved end residues are part of each CDR3. D genes are given only for firm matches. The size of a clone is reported for some rows only, either as once, few or many, or as a class for expanded clones.

>TRBJ2-6|TRBV12-2|.|.
TGTGCCAGTGGGGGACTGCGCTCTGGGGCCAACGTCCTGACTTTC
CASGGLRSGANVLTF
>TRBJ2-6|TRBV27|.|.
TGTGCCAGCAGTTTATCGCAGATTGGGAGCTCTGGGGCCAACGTCCTGACTTTC
CASSLSQIGSSGANVLTF
>TRBJ2-7|TRBV28|.|.
TGTGCCAGCAGCCGAGGCGGGACAGCAGGTTGGGGTGACTACGAGCAGTACTTC
CASSRGGTAGWGDYEQYF
>TRBJ1-5|TRBV6-7|TRBD1|.
TGTGCCAGCAGCTGGACAGGGTGGGGGGATCAGCCCCAGCATTTT
CASSWTGWGDQPQHF
>TRBJ2-7|TRBV27|TRBD1|few
TGTGCCAGCAGCCTGGGACAGGGCCACCTACACTTC
CASSLGQGHLHF
>TRBJ2-3|TRBV25-1|.|.
TGTGCCAGCAGTGATTTCCTCACAGATACGCAGTATTTT
CASSDFLTDTQYF
>TRBJ1-1|TRBV11-3|.|medium-sized
TGTGCCAGCAGCTTAGTCCCGGCGGGGAGCACTGAAGCTTTCTTT
CASSLVPAGSTEAFF
>TRBJ1-1|TRBV11-3|.|large
TGTGCCAGCAGCCCTGGGGGCACAAAAAACACTGAAGCTTTCTTT
CASSPGGTKNTEAFF
>TRBJ1-1|TRBV30|.|.
TGTGCCTGGAGTCCAGTTTTGAACACTGAAGCTTTCTTT
CAWSPVLNTEAFF
>TRBJ2-7|TRBV6-8|TRBD2|.
TGTGCCAGCAGTTATGTACCGGGAGGCAGCTCCTACGAGCAGTACTTC
CASSYVPGGSSYEQYF
>TRBJ2-5|TRBV28|TRBD1|.
TGTGCCAGCAGCTTCATACAGGGGGCCGTACAAGAGACCCAGTACTTC
CASSFIQGAVQETQYF
>TRBJ1-5|TRBV30|TRBD1|.
TGTGCCTGGAGGACAGGGGGCAAGAGCAATCAGCCCCAGCATTTT
CAWRTGGKSNQPQHF
>TRBJ2-7|TRBV28|.|.
TGTGCCAGCAGTCCCATATCCTGGACAGGAGGGGCCTGGGAGCAGTACTTC
CASSPISWTGGAWEQYF
>TRBJ1-1|TRBV29-1|.|.
TGCAGCGTTTCGAGGGGGGACATGAAAGCTTTCTTT
CSVSRGDMKAFF
>TRBJ1-6|TRBV11-3|.|medium-sized
TGTGCCAGCAGCCCGACCCCGCCGCGGTCACCCCTCCACTTT
CASSPTPPRSPLHF
>TRBJ2-2|TRBV12-5|TRBD1|.
TGTGCTAGTGGTTTGGTAGTAGGGGGCGCGGGCACCGGGGAGCTGTTTTTT
CASGLVVGGAGTGELFF
>TRBJ1-4|TRBV15|.|few
TGTGCCACCAGCTCTCAGACAGGCCCAACTAATGAAAAACTGTTTTTT
CATSSQTGPTNEKLFF
>TRBJ1-3|TRBV10-2|.|.
TGCGCCAGCAGGGGGCGAGGGAACACCATATATTTT
CASRGRGNTIYF
>TRBJ2-3|TRBV11-3|TRBD1|few
TGTGCCAGCAGCTCAGGGACAGGGTTTATAGATACGCAGTATTTT
CASSSGTGFIDTQYF
>TRBJ1-6|TRBV19|TRBD1|.
TGTGCCAGCCGAGGACAGGGGGGTTCACCCCTCCACTTT
CASRGQGGSPLHF
>TRBJ2-7|TRBV6-8|.|few
TGTGCCAGCAGTTTCCTTAGTTACCCGGGACGGGAACTCTACGAGCAGTACTTC
CASSFLSYPGRELYEQYF
>TRBJ2-2|TRBV27|TRBD1|few
TGTGCCAGCAGTCCCAACACATACCGGGACAGTCCGAACACCGGGGAGCTGTTTTTT
CASSPNTYRDSPNTGELFF
>TRBJ1-2|TRBV19|TRBD1|.
TGTGCCAGTAGGGAGACAGGGTTCGGCTATGGCTACACCTTC
CASRETGFGYGYTF
>TRBJ1-2|TRBV30|.|medium-sized
TGTGCCTGGAAAGTCCCGGGGACGGCTGGCTACACCTTC
CAWKVPGTAGYTF